This T cell receptor (beta chain) derives from a study of T cells in localized non-small cell lung cancer. Trimming pared 0 bases from V and 7 bases from J, leaving 9 bases between. The CDR3 sequence is 14 residues long. The germline gives CDR1 SGHAT, CDR2 FQNNGV. Sequenced by immunoSEQ multiplex PCR; TCRdb stores in-frame clones only, minus some. This repertoire shows 58,000 or so clones, roughly 90% found once; its top ten account for under 2.5%. The chain links TRBV11-2 to TRBJ2-2, with a weak D call TRBD1 (6 bases). The clonotype was recovered from a woman aged 35-75 years with stage I lung adenocarcinoma. Sequencing was performed on peripheral blood, taken before any cancer treatment. The CDR3 loop is CASSLDRGGGELFF. The CDR3 DNA follows: TGTGCCAGCAGCTTAGACAGGGGTGGCGGGGAGCTGTTTTTT.